The 10 T cell receptor beta chains below were found in one sample sequenced in a study of T cell responses to AZD1222 COVID-19 vaccine. The method was immunoSEQ multiplex PCR; TCRdb's version includes in-frame clones alone and lacks a portion of them. The sample lists more than 75,000 clones, roughly nine tenths occurring once. The source material was peripheral blood, sampled on day 0 of AZD1222 vaccination. All receptors come from an adult in good health.

This clone was detected once. This chain uses TRBV6-5 with TRBJ1-2; TRBD1 agrees at 7 bases. J was trimmed by 3 bases and V by 2 bases; bases with no gene match: 3. The germline CDR1 and CDR2 sequences are MNHEY and SVGAGI. The CDR3 totals 14 residues. Written as DNA, the CDR3 is TGTGCCAGCAGTTACAGCGGACAGGACTATGGCTACACCTTC. Translation gives CASSYSGQDYGYTF.

This clone has just a few counts. The chain combines TRBV28 with TRBJ1-1; D might be TRBD1 (6 bases). In germline, CDR1 is MDHEN, CDR2 SYDVKM. This CDR3 comprises 15 residues. V lost 4 bases and J lost 3, with 15 bases in between. CDR3 amino acids: CASSYLQTGYTEAFF. DNA of the CDR3: TGTGCCAGCAGTTACCTCCAAACAGGGTACACTGAAGCTTTCTTT.

The genes are TRBV20-1 and TRBJ2-7; D gene unclear. Per germline, CDR1 DFQATT and CDR2 SNEGSKA (reference sequence). Trimming left V 5 bases short and J 2 bases short, with 7 bases between. CDR3 length: 11 amino acids. The CDR3 DNA reads as TGCAGTGCTTTGGGTACCTACGAGCAGTACTTC. Translation: CSALGTYEQYF.

The rearrangement joins TRBV5-4 to TRBJ2-3, with no clear D. Germline V gene lookup returns CDR1 SGHNT and CDR2 YYREEE (reference sequence). The CDR3 length is 15 residues. V lost 0 bases and J 2 bases, leaving 10 bases between the germline ends. DNA of the CDR3: TGTGCCAGCAGCTTGGTAAACAGCCCCACAGATACGCAGTATTTT. Protein: CASSLVNSPTDTQYF. The complete variable domain, with remaining parts taken from reference TRBV5-4 and TRBJ2-3, reads ETGVTQSPTHLIKTRGQQVTLRCSSQSGHNTVSWYQQALGQGPQFIFQYYREEENGRGNFPPRFSGLQFPNYSSELNVNALELDDSALYLCASSLVNSPTDTQYFGPGTRLTVL.

The chain links TRBV19 to TRBJ2-3; D is perhaps TRBD2 (6 bases). The CDR3 runs to 12 residues. Trimming cost V 6 bases and J 8 bases, with 12 bases left between them. Germline V gene sequence: CDR1 LNHDA, CDR2 SQIVND (reference sequence). CDR3 bases: TGTGCCAGTAGAACCTTGGGGGGTACGCAGTATTTT. Its protein is CASRTLGGTQYF.

The genes are TRBV5-4 and TRBJ1-2, with D possibly matching TRBD1 (6 bases). Germline CDR1 reads SGHNT; CDR2 reads YYREEE (reference sequence). The length of the CDR3 is 15 residues. Trimming took 0 bases from V and 6 from J, leaving 15 bases between them. CDR3 nucleotides: TGTGCCAGCAGCTTGGCGGGGGGGCGCGGCGATGGCTACACCTTC. As protein: CASSLAGGRGDGYTF.

The chain employs TRBV20-1 and TRBJ2-2; either TRBD1 or TRBD2 may fit D (5 bases each). CDR1 and CDR2 (germline): DFQATT, SNEGSKA (reference sequence). V was clipped by 5 bases and J by 0 bases, with 10 bases between them. The CDR3 is 14 residues long. The CDR3 is CSAGGTANTGELFF. DNA of the CDR3: TGCAGTGCTGGTGGGACGGCGAACACCGGGGAGCTGTTTTTT.

V is TRBV28 and J is TRBJ1-3; tentatively, D is TRBD1 (6 bases). Germline V gene sequence: CDR1 MDHEN, CDR2 SYDVKM. The CDR3 spans 14 residues. Deletions cut 5 bases from V and 2 bases from J, with 10 bases between. The CDR3 loop is CASSEQGTGNTIYF. For the CDR3, the DNA is TGTGCCAGCAGTGAACAGGGAACTGGAAACACCATATATTTT. Complete variable domain (other parts from reference TRBV28 and TRBJ1-3): DVKVTQSSRYLVKRTGEKVFLECVQDMDHENMFWYRQDPGLGLRLIYFSYDVKMKEKGDIPEGYSVSREKKERFSLILESASTNQTSMYLCASSEQGTGNTIYFGEGSWLTVV.

J is TRBJ1-6 and V is TRBV30; possibly TRBD1 for D (6 bases). V lost 2 bases, J lost 6 bases, and 11 bases lay in between. Germline V lookup: CDR1 GTSNPN, CDR2 SVGIG (reference sequence). CDR3 length: 14 amino acids. The CDR3 reads CAWSQGKSNSPLHF. The CDR3 region has the DNA TGTGCCTGGAGTCAGGGGAAGAGTAATTCACCCCTCCACTTT.

The chain links TRBV5-1 to TRBJ1-2, with no clear D. The V gene lost 0 bases and the J gene lost 4 bases, with 7 bases spanning the gap. The CDR3 is 13 residues long. Looked up from germline, CDR1 is SGHRS and CDR2 is YFSETQ. CDR3 in DNA: TGCGCCAGCAGCTTGGCCGGATCCTATGGCTACACCTTC. Its translation is CASSLAGSYGYTF. The variable domain in full, completed from reference TRBV5-1 and TRBJ1-2, reads KAGVTQTPRYLIKTRGQQVTLSCSPISGHRSVSWYQQTPGQGLQFLFEYFSETQRNKGNFPGRFSGRQFSNSRSEMNVSTLELGDSALYLCASSLAGSYGYTFGSGTRLTVV.